The rows below give T cell receptor beta chains drawn from one sample of a study of shared clonotypes between healthy human individuals. Method: immunoSEQ multiplex PCR; TCRdb's copy keeps in-frame clones and lacks some. This sample yields over 2,000,000 clones, of which about 94% are seen a single time; 1.5% to 2% belongs to the top ten. The sample consisted of naive CD8+ T cells from PBMCs. These receptors all stem from a man aged 18 to 30 in good health. Some clones in this sample may be carry-over from other donors' samples. Both conserved end residues are part of each CDR3. A D gene is named only where the DNA matches it firmly. Size tells how often a clone was seen (once, few, many) or the class of an expanded clone, and some rows leave it out.

CDR3nt: TGCAGCGTTGGCGGGACAGGGACCTACAATGAGCAGTTCTTC; CDR3aa: CSVGGTGTYNEQFF; abundance: .; d_gene: TRBD1; v_gene: TRBV29-1; j_gene: TRBJ2-1
CDR3nt: TGTGCCAGCTTCACCTCGGGCGACACTTCAAACTATGGCTACACCTTC; CDR3aa: CASFTSGDTSNYGYTF; abundance: .; d_gene: .; v_gene: TRBV7-9; j_gene: TRBJ1-2
CDR3nt: TGTGCCAGCCTTTTGAGCCAAGAGACCCAGTACTTC; CDR3aa: CASLLSQETQYF; abundance: .; d_gene: .; v_gene: TRBV2; j_gene: TRBJ2-5
CDR3nt: TGCGCCAGCGAGGGGGTAGCGGGTCCCTACAATGAGCAGTTCTTC; CDR3aa: CASEGVAGPYNEQFF; abundance: .; d_gene: .; v_gene: TRBV10-2; j_gene: TRBJ2-1
CDR3nt: TGTGCCAGCAGCGCGGCGGTATTCTCCTACAATGAGCAGTTCTTC; CDR3aa: CASSAAVFSYNEQFF; abundance: .; d_gene: .; v_gene: TRBV9; j_gene: TRBJ2-1
CDR3nt: TGTGCCAGCGCTCCGAAGGAGCGCGTTCGAGAGACCCAGTACTTC; CDR3aa: CASAPKERVRETQYF; abundance: once; d_gene: .; v_gene: TRBV11-2; j_gene: TRBJ2-5
CDR3nt: TGTGCCAGCAGCGGGAGGACAGGCGGCTCCTACGAGCAGTACTTC; CDR3aa: CASSGRTGGSYEQYF; abundance: .; d_gene: .; v_gene: TRBV5-4; j_gene: TRBJ2-7
CDR3nt: TGTGCCAGCAGCTATCTAGCGGGAGGGTACAATGAGCAGTTCTTC; CDR3aa: CASSYLAGGYNEQFF; abundance: .; d_gene: TRBD2; v_gene: TRBV6-5; j_gene: TRBJ2-1
CDR3nt: TGTGCCAGCAGTCCGGGAGGGCCTGCAGATACGCAGTATTTT; CDR3aa: CASSPGGPADTQYF; abundance: once; d_gene: TRBD2; v_gene: TRBV27; j_gene: TRBJ2-3
CDR3nt: TGTGCCAGCAGCTTAACCTATGGCTACACCTTC; CDR3aa: CASSLTYGYTF; abundance: .; d_gene: .; v_gene: TRBV7-2; j_gene: TRBJ1-2
CDR3nt: TGTGCCAGCAGTTACTCAATACAGAAACTGTTTTTT; CDR3aa: CASSYSIQKLFF; abundance: once; d_gene: .; v_gene: TRBV28; j_gene: TRBJ1-4
CDR3nt: TGTGCCAGCAGCGGACTAGCGGGAATACAGACCCAGTACTTC; CDR3aa: CASSGLAGIQTQYF; abundance: .; d_gene: TRBD2; v_gene: TRBV6-6; j_gene: TRBJ2-5
CDR3nt: TGTGCCAGCAGTGAAGTGTTCGACTACGAGCAGTACTTC; CDR3aa: CASSEVFDYEQYF; abundance: once; d_gene: .; v_gene: TRBV2; j_gene: TRBJ2-7
CDR3nt: TGTGCCAGCAGTTTTTTAAGGGACAAGAGTGGCTACACCTTC; CDR3aa: CASSFLRDKSGYTF; abundance: once; d_gene: .; v_gene: TRBV27; j_gene: TRBJ1-2
CDR3nt: TGTGCCAGCAGCTTACTTGCACAGGGGGCGCGGGCTGAAGCTTTCTTT; CDR3aa: CASSLLAQGARAEAFF; abundance: .; d_gene: TRBD1; v_gene: TRBV7-9; j_gene: TRBJ1-1
CDR3nt: TGCGCCAGCAGCCACACACCACTTAACCTCGGACAGGACCATGGCTACACCTTC; CDR3aa: CASSHTPLNLGQDHGYTF; abundance: .; d_gene: TRBD1; v_gene: TRBV4-1; j_gene: TRBJ1-2
CDR3nt: TGTGCCAGCAGCCCCCGGGGGAGCTCCTACAATGAGCAGTTCTTC; CDR3aa: CASSPRGSSYNEQFF; abundance: .; d_gene: .; v_gene: TRBV7-9; j_gene: TRBJ2-1
CDR3nt: TGTGCCAGCAGCCCCGGACAGGGGGCCACTGAAGCTTTCTTT; CDR3aa: CASSPGQGATEAFF; abundance: .; d_gene: TRBD1; v_gene: TRBV7-6; j_gene: TRBJ1-1
CDR3nt: TGTGCCAGCAGCCCAGCCAGGGGAGGTGGGGCCAACGTCCTGACTTTC; CDR3aa: CASSPARGGGANVLTF; abundance: .; d_gene: .; v_gene: TRBV7-3; j_gene: TRBJ2-6
CDR3nt: TGTGCCAGCAGCTTAGGGCCAGGGGCCTTGGAGGGCTACACCTTC; CDR3aa: CASSLGPGALEGYTF; abundance: .; d_gene: .; v_gene: TRBV7-9; j_gene: TRBJ1-2
CDR3nt: TGTGCCTGGAGTGTAAGACAGGCTGTGAACGGGGAAGCTTTCTTT; CDR3aa: CAWSVRQAVNGEAFF; abundance: .; d_gene: .; v_gene: TRBV30; j_gene: TRBJ1-1
CDR3nt: TGTGCCAGCACCCTAGCCGGGACTACTCAAGAGACCCAGTACTTC; CDR3aa: CASTLAGTTQETQYF; abundance: .; d_gene: TRBD2; v_gene: TRBV7-8; j_gene: TRBJ2-5
CDR3nt: TGTGCCAGCAGTTACAGCCCCGGGACAGGACTCTACGAGCAGTACTTC; CDR3aa: CASSYSPGTGLYEQYF; abundance: .; d_gene: TRBD1; v_gene: TRBV27; j_gene: TRBJ2-7
CDR3nt: TGTGCCAGCAGCTTTGGGACAGGCCCCTACGAGCAGTACTTC; CDR3aa: CASSFGTGPYEQYF; abundance: .; d_gene: TRBD1; v_gene: TRBV7-8; j_gene: TRBJ2-7
CDR3nt: TGTGCCAGCAGCTTACTTCCGGGACAGGGGGCGTACGAGCAGTACTTC; CDR3aa: CASSLLPGQGAYEQYF; abundance: .; d_gene: TRBD1; v_gene: TRBV7-2; j_gene: TRBJ2-7
CDR3nt: TGTGCCAGCAGCCCCGCGATCCTAGCGGCCACAGATACGCAGTATTTT; CDR3aa: CASSPAILAATDTQYF; abundance: .; d_gene: TRBD2; v_gene: TRBV5-8; j_gene: TRBJ2-3
CDR3nt: TGTGCCAGCAGTTTGGAAGGACAGGGAGGGGATGAGCAGTTCTTC; CDR3aa: CASSLEGQGGDEQFF; abundance: .; d_gene: .; v_gene: TRBV28; j_gene: TRBJ2-1
CDR3nt: TGTGCCAGAAGCTCCGGGCCCAAACGGCCCTACAATGAGCAGTTCTTC; CDR3aa: CARSSGPKRPYNEQFF; abundance: .; d_gene: .; v_gene: TRBV5-3; j_gene: TRBJ2-1
CDR3nt: TGTGCCATCAGTGACTCTATGAGCTCTGGAAACACCATATATTTT; CDR3aa: CAISDSMSSGNTIYF; abundance: once; d_gene: .; v_gene: TRBV10-3; j_gene: TRBJ1-3
CDR3nt: TGTGCCAGCAGCCCAGGGGCAATTCCCTCCTACGAGCAGTACTTC; CDR3aa: CASSPGAIPSYEQYF; abundance: .; d_gene: .; v_gene: TRBV7-6; j_gene: TRBJ2-7
CDR3nt: TGTGCCAGCAGCTTAGGGGGACAGGGGGGCTACGAGCAGTACTTC; CDR3aa: CASSLGGQGGYEQYF; abundance: .; d_gene: TRBD1; v_gene: TRBV11-2; j_gene: TRBJ2-7
CDR3nt: TGTGCCAGCAGCTCCCCCCGGGACAGGTACGAGCAGTACTTC; CDR3aa: CASSSPRDRYEQYF; abundance: .; d_gene: TRBD1; v_gene: TRBV7-9; j_gene: TRBJ2-7